Listed below are T cell receptor beta chains from one sample, sequenced in a study of T-cell memory formation after mild COVID-19. One entry per CDR3 protein results from TCRdb running MiXCR on the 5' RACE reads. The repertoire holds 200,000 to 250,000 distinct CDR3 sequences, with 7.5% to 10% as singletons. The sequencing input was PBMCs or a T cell subset sorted from them (not recorded which). The receptors were sampled from a man aged 18 to 30 who had mild COVID-19 (a few samples of this study predate the infection). Cell type and time point are not known. CDR3s include the opening cysteine and the closing phenylalanine or tryptophan. Each record gives: V gene, J gene, clone size, D gene, CDR3 length, CDR3 DNA, CDR3 protein. The D gene is left open where the match is weak. Size tells how often a clone was seen (once, few, many) or the class of an expanded clone, and some rows leave it out.

TRBV6-2/TRBV6-3	TRBJ2-4	-	-	16	TGTGCCAGCAGTTACGGCAGGGCTATAGCCAAAAACATTCAGTACTTC	CASSYGRAIAKNIQYF
TRBV4-3	TRBJ2-4	-	-	14	TGCGCCAGCAGCCAAGATCCCCAAGGAGGCATTCAGTACTTC	CASSQDPQGGIQYF
TRBV11-2	TRBJ2-7	few	-	15	TGTGCCAGCAGCTCCATCCGGGGGTCGTCCTACGAGCAGTACTTC	CASSSIRGSSYEQYF
TRBV7-2	TRBJ2-1	-	TRBD2	17	TGTGCCAGCAGCTCACTAGCGGGGGCCCCGAACTACAATGAGCAGTTCTTC	CASSSLAGAPNYNEQFF
TRBV12-3/TRBV12-4	TRBJ2-5	-	-	14	TGTGCCAGCAGTCCGGGACAACGGGGAGAGACCCAGTACTTC	CASSPGQRGETQYF
TRBV28	TRBJ2-3	few	-	17	TGTGCCAGCAGCCCACCCCCGGGGGTCGAGGGCGGGTATACGCAGTATTTT	CASSPPPGVEGGYTQYF
TRBV15	TRBJ2-1	many	-	13	TGTGCCACCAGCAGGGCCCCATTAAATGAGCAGTTCTTC	CATSRAPLNEQFF
TRBV6-5	TRBJ1-5	many	TRBD1	15	TGTGCCAGCAGTCGGGACAGGGGAAGCAATCAGCCCCAGCATTTT	CASSRDRGSNQPQHF
TRBV12-3/TRBV12-4	TRBJ2-7	-	TRBD1	14	TGTGCCAGCAGTTTAGGGACAGGGGGCTACGAGCAGTACTTC	CASSLGTGGYEQYF
TRBV23-1	TRBJ2-1	many	TRBD2	17	TGCGCCAGCAGTCAACCGCTGGCGGGGGGTTCCTACAATGAGCAGTTCTTC	CASSQPLAGGSYNEQFF
TRBV4-3	TRBJ2-7	-	TRBD2	15	TGCGCCAGCAGCCATCTAGCGGGGGGGGCCTACGAGCAGTACTTC	CASSHLAGGAYEQYF
TRBV6-5	TRBJ1-1	-	TRBD1	16	TGTGCCAGCAGGTCTACCGGGACAGGGGGGTGGACTGAAGCTTTCTTT	CASRSTGTGGWTEAFF
TRBV2	TRBJ2-7	-	-	14	TGTGCCAGCAAAAAATCCGAGCGGCACTACGAGCAGTACTTC	CASKKSERHYEQYF
TRBV5-6	TRBJ1-2	-	-	14	TGTGCCAGCAGCTTGGGGCAGGGAAAAGGAGGCTACACCTTC	CASSLGQGKGGYTF
TRBV7-2	TRBJ2-5	few	-	13	TGTGCCAGCAGCATTCCTGGGGGGGAGACCCAGTACTTC	CASSIPGGETQYF
TRBV7-2	TRBJ2-5	-	-	13	TGTGCCAGCACCCAAACTAGTTTGGAGACCCAGTACTTC	CASTQTSLETQYF
TRBV4-1	TRBJ2-5	many	TRBD2	15	TGCGCCAGCAGCCAAGAGACTAGCGGCCAAGAGACCCAGTACTTC	CASSQETSGQETQYF
TRBV4-2	TRBJ1-2	few	-	14	TGTGCCAGCAGCCAAAATCCCGCCAACTATGGCTACACCTTC	CASSQNPANYGYTF
TRBV5-4	TRBJ2-5	many	-	16	TGTGCCAGCAGCTCATGGGGCAGGGGGGCGGGAGAGACCCAGTACTTC	CASSSWGRGAGETQYF
TRBV7-2	TRBJ2-6	few	-	13	TGTGCCAGCAGCCGTGCTGGGGCCAACGTCCTGACTTTC	CASSRAGANVLTF
TRBV6-5	TRBJ1-1	-	-	15	TGTGCCAGCAGTTACTCGGGGAGGGGAGGCACTGAAGCTTTCTTT	CASSYSGRGGTEAFF
TRBV5-1	TRBJ2-6	few	-	17	TGCGCCAGCAGCTTGGCAGGTCGGAGCTCTGGGGCCAACGTCCTGACTTTC	CASSLAGRSSGANVLTF
TRBV7-9	TRBJ1-4	few	-	14	TGTGCCAGCAGCGATCGGGGGTCAGGAGAAAAACTGTTTTTT	CASSDRGSGEKLFF
TRBV7-3	TRBJ1-1	-	-	14	TGTGCCAGCAGACAAGATTTGATGAACACTGAAGCTTTCTTT	CASRQDLMNTEAFF
TRBV4-1	TRBJ1-4	-	-	15	TGCGCCAGCAGCCCGTACAGGGCAACTAATGAAAAACTGTTTTTT	CASSPYRATNEKLFF
TRBV2	TRBJ2-2	few	-	15	TGTGCCAGCAGTGAAGTCCAGGTGGACACCGGGGAGCTGTTTTTT	CASSEVQVDTGELFF
TRBV7-9	TRBJ2-1	few	TRBD1	14	TGTGCCAGCAGCTTTGGGACAGTTTACAATGAGCAGTTCTTC	CASSFGTVYNEQFF
TRBV7-9	TRBJ1-4	many	TRBD1	15	TGTGCCAGCAGCTTGGACGGGACAGGGGGCGAAAAACTGTTTTTT	CASSLDGTGGEKLFF
TRBV5-5	TRBJ2-6	few	-	18	TGTGCCAGCAGCTTGGTCGGGCAGGTTCACTCTGGGGCCAACGTCCTGACTTTC	CASSLVGQVHSGANVLTF
TRBV20-1	TRBJ2-1	few	TRBD2	14	TGCAGTGCTAGCGGGGGGAGCTCCTACAATGAGCAGTTCTTC	CSASGGSSYNEQFF
TRBV12-3/TRBV12-4	TRBJ2-2	many	-	14	TGTGCCAGCAGTTTTGTGATGAACACCGGGGAGCTGTTTTTT	CASSFVMNTGELFF
TRBV4-2	TRBJ2-3	-	-	14	TGTGCCAGCAGCCAGGCCGGGGGCACAGATACGCAGTATTTT	CASSQAGGTDTQYF
TRBV6-6	TRBJ2-1	-	-	17	TGTGCCAGCAGTTACTCGAGTCTGGGGAGCTCCTACAATGAGCAGTTCTTC	CASSYSSLGSSYNEQFF
TRBV9	TRBJ2-7	few	-	12	TGTGCCGGAAGGGCAGGAAACTACGAGCAGTACTTC	CAGRAGNYEQYF
TRBV24-1	TRBJ2-3	-	-	16	TGTGCCACCAGTGATCCAGGGTGGCAAGGCACAGATACGCAGTATTTT	CATSDPGWQGTDTQYF
TRBV9	TRBJ2-2	few	-	16	TGTGCCAGCAGTCTCCCCTATGGGGGCCGCGGAGGGGAGCTGTTTTTT	CASSLPYGGRGGELFF
TRBV5-1	TRBJ2-2	few	-	14	TGCGCCAGCAGCTCCCTCCTGAACACCGGGGAGCTGTTTTTT	CASSSLLNTGELFF
TRBV4-1	TRBJ2-5	many	TRBD1	17	TGCGCCAGCAGCCCCCACGGGACAGGGAGGGTGGGAGAGACCCAGTACTTC	CASSPHGTGRVGETQYF
TRBV6-5	TRBJ1-1	-	-	14	TGTGCCAGCAGTTACCTGGGGCGAGGGACTGAAGCTTTCTTT	CASSYLGRGTEAFF
TRBV4-3	TRBJ1-2	-	TRBD1	14	TGCGCCAGCAGCTACGGGACAGGCGACTATGGCTACACCTTC	CASSYGTGDYGYTF
TRBV2	TRBJ2-3	few	TRBD1	15	TGTGCCAGCAGTGGAGGACAGGGCCGGGGAGATACGCAGTATTTT	CASSGGQGRGDTQYF
TRBV4-2	TRBJ1-4	-	-	13	TGTGCCAGCAGCCCGGACACTTCTGAAAAACTGTTTTTT	CASSPDTSEKLFF
TRBV7-2	TRBJ2-1	few	-	14	TGTGCCAGCAGCTTAGCCCCCCGATACAATGAGCAGTTCTTC	CASSLAPRYNEQFF
TRBV6-2/TRBV6-3	TRBJ2-3	-	-	14	TGTGCCAGCAGAGAGTCGGGGGGCTCGGATACGCAGTATTTT	CASRESGGSDTQYF
TRBV5-1	TRBJ1-6	-	-	15	TGCGCCAGCAGCTTGTCCCCGGACAATAATTCACCCCTCCACTTT	CASSLSPDNNSPLHF